This T cell receptor beta chain is drawn from a study of blood T cell repertoires in COVID-19. On the study more broadly: In each case, the material was cDNA or gDNA derived from T cells, B-cell-depleted T cells, or PBMCs.

Germline V CDR1 and CDR2: SNHLY, FYNNEI. The CDR3 is 14 amino acids. Deletions cut 4 bases from V and 6 bases from J, with 13 bases between. Sequencing used immunoSEQ multiplex PCR; TCRdb keeps in-frame clones, though not all of them. The table lists approximately 200,000 clones, around 94% of them singletons, with about 0.8% in the top ten. In Seattle, patients joined the study during active infection and were tracked longitudinally. The sequencing sample was made of peripheral blood. The chain couples TRBV2 to TRBJ1-5; weak D call: TRBD1 (5 bases). This sequence originates from a man aged 30 to 39 with COVID-19, enrolled during active disease. Here the CDR3 reads CASSASGPLQPQHF. In nucleotides, the CDR3 is TGTGCCAGCAGTGCCTCAGGGCCCCTTCAGCCCCAGCATTTT.